These 27 T cell receptor beta chains were sequenced from one sample in a study of spatial heterogeneity in lung cancer. Time point: sample taken at primary tumor resection. TCRdb redid the calling of the 5' RACE reads with MiXCR, one entry per CDR3 protein. This table holds more than 60,000 distinct CDR3 sequences, roughly 6.4% found once. The sample here was PBMCs, taken at surgery. These receptor sequences come from a female donor with early-stage non-small cell lung cancer.

This clonotype was picked up many times. V is TRBV7-2 and J is TRBJ2-1; 7 nucleotides align to TRBD2. V was clipped by 4 bases and J by 7 bases; unmatched bases: 10. From germline, CDR1 is SGHTA and CDR2 FQGNSA. This CDR3 has 15 amino acids. The CDR3 protein is CASSSFSGGGNEQFF. The CDR3 DNA reads as TGTGCCAGCAGCTCATTTTCGGGAGGCGGGAATGAGCAGTTCTTC.

Many counts were recorded for this clonotype. V gene TRBV6-4 combines with J gene TRBJ2-1; a possible D gene is TRBD2 (5 bases). Germline V CDR1 and CDR2: MRHNA, SNTAGT. The CDR3 is 13 amino acids. Trimming left V 6 bases short and J 8 bases short, with 14 bases between. Written as DNA, the CDR3 is TGTGCCAGCAGCGTCTACAACGGGGATGAGCAGTTCTTC. Its protein is CASSVYNGDEQFF.

This clonotype was seen many times. V gene TRBV5-4 combines with J gene TRBJ2-7, with D possibly TRBD1 on 6 matching bases. V was cut by 6 bases and J by 5 bases, with 15 bases left in between. The germline CDR1 and CDR2 sequences are SGHNT and YYREEE (reference sequence). The CDR3 loop spans 13 amino acids. The CDR3 DNA follows: TGTGCCAGCAATGAACAGGGTAGCGACGAGCAGTACTTC. This translates into CASNEQGSDEQYF.

This clonotype was found many times. V usage is TRBV7-3 and J usage is TRBJ2-1; 7 nucleotides match TRBD1. The ends lost 5 bases at V and 4 bases at J; junction bases unmatched: 26. The germline CDR1 and CDR2 sequences are SGHTA and FQGTGA. The CDR3 spans 21 residues. This CDR3 is CASSVPPPGQSDSLRYNEQFF. The CDR3 coding sequence is TGTGCCAGCAGCGTGCCCCCCCCGGGACAGTCCGACTCCTTACGATACAATGAGCAGTTCTTC.

In this sample, this clonotype turned up many times. This chain connects TRBV27 to TRBJ2-1, with a possible D match to TRBD1 (6 bases). The V end lost 1 base, the J end lost 4 bases, and 8 bases lay between the germline ends. In germline, CDR1 is MNHEY, CDR2 SMNVEV (reference sequence). This CDR3 has 14 amino acids. Written as DNA, the CDR3 is TGTGCCAGCAGTTTATGGGGGCAATACAATGAGCAGTTCTTC. This gives the protein CASSLWGQYNEQFF.

This clonotype occurred a few times. The CDR3 protein is CASSLLDRGSTEAFF. The CDR3 coding sequence is TGCGCCAGCAGCTTACTGGACAGGGGGAGCACTGAAGCTTTCTTT. The V call is TRBV5-1, the J call TRBJ1-1; 10 positions match TRBD1. CDR3 length equals 15 residues. Trimming cost V 2 bases and J 4 bases; bases outside gene matches: 5. Germline loops: CDR1 SGHRS, CDR2 YFSETQ.

DNA for the CDR3: TGTGCCAGCAGTTTCGCCCAGGGGGACTATGGCTACACCTTC. Residues: CASSFAQGDYGYTF. The V call is TRBV28, the J call TRBJ1-2; 7 nucleotides match TRBD1. Germline V gives CDR1 MDHEN, CDR2 SYDVKM. After removal of 3 bases from V and 3 bases from J, the junction contained 4 bases not matched to a gene. The CDR3 is 14 residues long.

This clonotype has a count of ten or more. The chain joins TRBV28 to TRBJ2-2, with 7 bases matching TRBD1. From germline, CDR1 is MDHEN and CDR2 SYDVKM. This CDR3 has 15 amino acids. Trimming removed 5 bases from V and 6 bases from J; junction bases left unmatched: 9. The CDR3 protein is CASSPPDRAAGELFF. The CDR3 DNA is TGTGCCAGCAGTCCCCCCGACAGGGCGGCCGGGGAGCTGTTTTTT.

This clonotype was detected ten times or more. The V and J genes are TRBV7-8 and TRBJ2-1, with a possible D match to TRBD2 (5 bases). V shed 5 bases and J shed 1 base, with 27 bases lying between them. Germline V gene data show CDR1 as SGHVS and CDR2 as FQNEAQ. The CDR3 has 20 residues. The DNA of the CDR3 is TGTGCCAGCAGCCGCCTTGGCGGGTGGGATAGGAGGATTTCCTACAATGAGCAGTTCTTC. As protein: CASSRLGGWDRRISYNEQFF.

There are a few counts of this clonotype. V usage is TRBV5-6 and J usage is TRBJ1-6; 9 nucleotides match TRBD1. V gave up 2 bases and J gave up 6 bases; unmatched junction bases: 3. Germline CDR1 SGHDT, CDR2 YYEEEE. This CDR3 comprises 15 residues. The CDR3 is CASSFSDRGNSPLHF. Here the CDR3 DNA reads TGTGCCAGCAGCTTCTCGGACAGGGGTAATTCACCCCTCCACTTT.

This clonotype has ten or more counts. This chain uses TRBV24-1 with TRBJ2-7; no firm D call. V shed 5 bases and J shed 1 base, with 8 bases lying between them. Germline V gene lookup returns CDR1 KGHDR and CDR2 SFDVKD. The CDR3 is 13 amino acids. The CDR3 DNA is TGTGCCACCAGTGGGCCGGGTTCCTACGAGCAGTACTTC. Amino acid sequence: CATSGPGSYEQYF.

The chain combines TRBV6-6 with TRBJ2-1; no clear D gene. Germline V lookup: CDR1 MNHNY, CDR2 SVGAGI (reference sequence). The CDR3 extends over 13 amino acids. Trimming took 8 bases from V and 9 from J, leaving 17 bases between them. CDR3 region: CASAATMVTEQFF. CDR3 coding DNA: TGTGCCAGCGCGGCTACTATGGTCACTGAGCAGTTCTTC.

Of note for this clonotype: This may stem from a read error, because a much larger clone lies one nucleotide away. The V gene is TRBV7-9, the J gene TRBJ1-2, with TRBD1 matching over 7 bases. The ends lost 5 bases at V and 4 bases at J; junction bases unmatched: 10. The CDR3 is 15 residues long. From germline, CDR1 is SEHNR and CDR2 FQNEAQ (reference sequence). The CDR3 DNA is TGTGCCAGCAGCCGTCCCACAGGGGCCGCCTATGGCTACACCTTC. Translated: CASSRPTGAAYGYTF.

This clonotype was observed at least ten times. J is TRBJ2-7 and V is TRBV6-1; no reliable D call. Germline assignment: CDR1 MNHNS and CDR2 SASEGT. V gave up 5 bases and J gave up 3 bases, with 17 bases separating them. This CDR3 has 15 amino acids. The CDR3 region has the DNA TGTGCCAGCAGTTACCTGGTGCTGGGGTACTACGAGCAGTACTTC. It codes for CASSYLVLGYYEQYF.

This clonotype is large by share. The V gene is TRBV7-3, the J gene TRBJ2-3; possibly TRBD2 for D (5 bases). V was trimmed by 2 bases and J by 1 base, leaving 10 bases between them. CDR1 SGHTA and CDR2 FQGTGA come from the germline V gene. The CDR3 extends over 15 amino acids. The CDR3 loop is CASSLRGRGTDTQYF. The DNA for the CDR3 is TGTGCCAGCAGCTTACGGGGAAGGGGCACAGATACGCAGTATTTT.

The CDR3 here is CASSLSRVSTDTQYF. CDR3 bases: TGCGCCAGCAGCTTGAGCCGGGTCTCTACGGATACGCAGTATTTT. The rearrangement uses TRBV5-1 and TRBJ2-3, with D unresolved. Trimming removed 1 base from V and 6 bases from J, with 15 bases in between. The CDR3 covers 15 residues. Germline V gives CDR1 SGHRS, CDR2 YFSETQ.

This clonotype was seen ten or more times. The gene calls are TRBV7-2 and TRBJ2-3, with 10 bases that match TRBD2. The CDR3 totals 15 residues. Germline CDR1 SGHTA, CDR2 FQGNSA. The ends lost 5 bases at V and 5 bases at J; junction bases unmatched: 7. The CDR3 loop reads CASSRSGRARDTQYF. CDR3 DNA: TGTGCCAGCAGCCGAAGCGGGAGGGCCAGAGATACGCAGTATTTT.

This clonotype has a handful of counts. The V call is TRBV27, the J call TRBJ2-3, with 7 bases aligning to TRBD1. V lost 2 bases and J lost 8; bases outside the gene matches: 1. There are 12 residues in the CDR3. Germline V CDR1 and CDR2: MNHEY, SMNVEV (reference sequence). CDR3 sequence: CASSLRQGTQYF. The DNA for the CDR3 is TGTGCCAGCAGTTTAAGACAGGGTACGCAGTATTTT.

This clonotype has a count of ten or more. The chain employs TRBV5-5 and TRBJ2-7; D possibly corresponds to TRBD1 (5 bases). Germline lookup yields CDR1 SGHKS and CDR2 YYEKEE (reference sequence). V lost 0 bases and J lost 5, with 15 bases in between. This CDR3 contains 15 residues. The CDR3 protein is CASSLGLGARNEQYV. The DNA of the CDR3 is TGTGCCAGCAGCTTGGGTCTAGGGGCGAGGAACGAGCAGTACGTC.

There are many counts of this clonotype. V usage is TRBV6-5 and J usage is TRBJ1-5, with D possibly matching TRBD1 (6 bases). Germline V gene data show CDR1 as MNHEY and CDR2 as SVGAGI. The CDR3 runs to 16 residues. Trimming removed 2 bases from V and 0 bases from J, with 11 bases in between. In DNA, the CDR3 is TGTGCCAGCAGTTACGTAGCAGGGGATAGCAATCAGCCCCAGCATTTT. Its protein is CASSYVAGDSNQPQHF.

The chain uses TRBV12-3 or TRBV12-4 and TRBJ2-1, with unresolved D. The germline V and J ends were trimmed by 6 bases and 4 bases, with 10 bases remaining between them. The CDR3 totals 13 residues. CDR3 in DNA: TGTGCCAGCAGCCCCCCGGGTTACAATGAGCAGTTCTTC. It translates to CASSPPGYNEQFF.

The table lists this clonotype with a few counts. The rearrangement links TRBV14 to TRBJ2-7; 10 positions match TRBD2. V lost 6 bases, J lost 4 bases, and 9 bases stayed unmatched. CDR1 and CDR2 from the germline V gene are SGHDN and FVKESK. CDR3 length: 15 residues. This CDR3 reads CASRRTSGVSYEQYF. The CDR3 DNA is TGTGCCAGCAGGCGGACTAGCGGAGTATCTTACGAGCAGTACTTC.

This clonotype was detected only a few times. The chain is built from TRBV11-2 and TRBJ1-4; D remains ambiguous. The CDR3 contains 15 residues. In germline, CDR1 is SGHAT, CDR2 FQNNGV. The ends were cut back, 5 bases at V and 8 bases at J, with 18 bases in the middle. This CDR3 is CASSPEGSTPEKLFF. The CDR3 nucleotides are TGTGCCAGCAGCCCAGAAGGTAGCACACCCGAAAAACTGTTTTTT. Drawing the rest from reference TRBV11-2 and TRBJ1-4, the complete variable domain is EAGVAQSPRYKIIEKRQSVAFWCNPISGHATLYWYQQILGQGPKLLIQFQNNGVVDDSQLPKDRFSAERLKGVDSTLKIQPAKLEDSAVYLCASSPEGSTPEKLFFGSGTQLSVL.

This clonotype was recorded a few times. The gene calls are TRBV27 and TRBJ1-2; 11 positions match TRBD1. J lost 5 bases, V lost 5 bases, and 4 bases had no gene match. The CDR3 runs 14 residues. Germline assignment: CDR1 MNHEY and CDR2 SMNVEV (reference sequence). CDR3 amino acids: CASSGQGARYGYTF. DNA of the CDR3: TGTGCCAGCAGTGGACAGGGGGCTAGGTATGGCTACACCTTC.

This clonotype was detected many times. The chain uses TRBV5-5 and TRBJ1-6; no clear D. This CDR3 has 13 amino acids. CDR1 and CDR2 from the germline V gene are SGHKS and YYEKEE (reference sequence). V was pared by 1 base and J by 12 bases, with 11 bases between. This CDR3 is CASSLFEGEPLHF. CDR3 coding DNA: TGTGCCAGCAGCTTGTTCGAGGGCGAACCCCTCCACTTT.

This clonotype was observed at least ten times. V is TRBV6-5 and J is TRBJ2-3; D ambiguous. The germline CDR1 and CDR2 sequences are MNHEY and SVGAGI. This CDR3 spans 14 amino acids. Trimming cost V 6 bases and J 0 bases, with 10 bases left between them. This CDR3 is CASSPMVSTDTQYF. CDR3 DNA sequence: TGTGCCAGCAGCCCTATGGTTAGCACAGATACGCAGTATTTT.

This chain links TRBV5-1 with TRBJ2-3; TRBD2 is a possible D gene (7 bases). Germline V lookup: CDR1 SGHRS, CDR2 YFSETQ. Trimming removed 3 bases from V and 5 bases from J, with 16 bases in between. This CDR3 comprises 15 residues. The CDR3 DNA reads as TGCGCCAGCAGCTCGTTACGGGGGGCCCAAGATACGCAGTATTTT. Amino acid sequence: CASSSLRGAQDTQYF. Filled out from reference TRBV5-1 and TRBJ2-3, the complete variable domain reads KAGVTQTPRYLIKTRGQQVTLSCSPISGHRSVSWYQQTPGQGLQFLFEYFSETQRNKGNFPGRFSGRQFSNSRSEMNVSTLELGDSALYLCASSSLRGAQDTQYFGPGTRLTVL.